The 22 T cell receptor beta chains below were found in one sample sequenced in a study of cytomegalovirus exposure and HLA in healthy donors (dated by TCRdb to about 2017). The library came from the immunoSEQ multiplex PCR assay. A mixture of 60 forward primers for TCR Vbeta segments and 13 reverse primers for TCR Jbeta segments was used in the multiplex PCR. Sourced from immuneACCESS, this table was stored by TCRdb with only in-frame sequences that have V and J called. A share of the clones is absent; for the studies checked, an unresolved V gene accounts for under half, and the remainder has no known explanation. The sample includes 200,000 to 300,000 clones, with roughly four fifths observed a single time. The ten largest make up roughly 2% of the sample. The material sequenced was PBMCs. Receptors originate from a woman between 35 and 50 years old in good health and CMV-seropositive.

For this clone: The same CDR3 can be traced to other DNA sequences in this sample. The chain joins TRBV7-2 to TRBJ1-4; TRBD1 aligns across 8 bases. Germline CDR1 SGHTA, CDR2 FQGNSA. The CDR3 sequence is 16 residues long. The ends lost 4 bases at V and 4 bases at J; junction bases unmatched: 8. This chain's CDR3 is CASSSRGQGHNEKLFF. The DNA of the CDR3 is TGTGCCAGCAGCTCCCGTGGACAGGGACATAATGAAAAACTGTTTTTT.

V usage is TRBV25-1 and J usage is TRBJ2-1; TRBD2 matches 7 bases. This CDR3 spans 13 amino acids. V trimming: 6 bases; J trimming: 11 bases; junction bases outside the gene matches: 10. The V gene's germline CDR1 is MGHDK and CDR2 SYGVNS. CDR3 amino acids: CASRETSARKQFF. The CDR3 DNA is TGTGCCAGCAGGGAAACTAGCGCGCGAAAGCAGTTCTTC.

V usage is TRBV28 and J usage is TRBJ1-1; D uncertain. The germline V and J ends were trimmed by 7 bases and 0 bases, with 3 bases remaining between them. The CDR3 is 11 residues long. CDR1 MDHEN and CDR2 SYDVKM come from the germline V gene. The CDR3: CASTVNTEAFF. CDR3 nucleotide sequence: TGTGCCAGCACCGTGAACACTGAAGCTTTCTTT.

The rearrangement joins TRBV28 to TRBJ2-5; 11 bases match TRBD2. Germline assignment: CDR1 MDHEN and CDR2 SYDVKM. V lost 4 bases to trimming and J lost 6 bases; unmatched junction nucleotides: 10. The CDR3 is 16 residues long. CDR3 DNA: TGTGCCAGCAGTTACGATAGCGGGAGGGCCGCTAAGACCCAGTACTTC. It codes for CASSYDSGRAAKTQYF. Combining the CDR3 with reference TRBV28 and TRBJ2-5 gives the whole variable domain DVKVTQSSRYLVKRTGEKVFLECVQDMDHENMFWYRQDPGLGLRLIYFSYDVKMKEKGDIPEGYSVSREKKERFSLILESASTNQTSMYLCASSYDSGRAAKTQYFGPGTRLLVL.

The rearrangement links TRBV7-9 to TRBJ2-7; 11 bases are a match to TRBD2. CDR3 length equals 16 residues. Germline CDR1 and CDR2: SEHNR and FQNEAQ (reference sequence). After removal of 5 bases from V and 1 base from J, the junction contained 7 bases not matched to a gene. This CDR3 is CASSPPGTSGSYEQYF. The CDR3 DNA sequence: TGTGCCAGCAGCCCTCCCGGGACTAGCGGATCCTACGAGCAGTACTTC.

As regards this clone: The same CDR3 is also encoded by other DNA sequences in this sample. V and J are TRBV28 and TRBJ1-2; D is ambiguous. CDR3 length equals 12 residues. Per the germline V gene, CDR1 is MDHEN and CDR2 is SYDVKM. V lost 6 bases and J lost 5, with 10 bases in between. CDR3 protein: CASSSGDYGYTF. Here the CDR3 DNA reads TGTGCCAGCAGCAGCGGAGATTATGGCTACACCTTC.

CDR3 nucleotides: TGTGCCAGCAGCCCCGGGACTAGCGGTACGCAGTATTTT. As protein: CASSPGTSGTQYF. The chain combines TRBV11-3 with TRBJ2-3; 11 bases fit TRBD2. V lost 5 bases, J lost 8 bases, and 3 bases stayed unmatched. The CDR3 spans 13 residues. The germline V gene has CDR1 SGHNT and CDR2 YENEEA.

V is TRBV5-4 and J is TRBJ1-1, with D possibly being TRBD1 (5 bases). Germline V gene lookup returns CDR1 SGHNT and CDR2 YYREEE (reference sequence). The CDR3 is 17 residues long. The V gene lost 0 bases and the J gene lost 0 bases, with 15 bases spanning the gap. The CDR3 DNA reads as TGTGCCAGCAGCTTGGGGGGCCGGGGGGTCATGAACACTGAAGCTTTCTTT. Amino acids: CASSLGGRGVMNTEAFF.

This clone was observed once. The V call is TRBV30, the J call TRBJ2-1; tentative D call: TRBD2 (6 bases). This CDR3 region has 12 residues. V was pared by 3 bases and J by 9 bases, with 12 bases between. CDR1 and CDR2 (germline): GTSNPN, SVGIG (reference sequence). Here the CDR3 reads CAWRTIGGEQFF. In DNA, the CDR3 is TGTGCCTGGAGAACGATCGGGGGTGAGCAGTTCTTC.

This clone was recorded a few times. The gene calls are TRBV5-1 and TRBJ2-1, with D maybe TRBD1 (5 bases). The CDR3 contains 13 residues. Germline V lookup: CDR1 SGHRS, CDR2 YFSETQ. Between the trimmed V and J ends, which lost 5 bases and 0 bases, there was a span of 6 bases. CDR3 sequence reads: CASRDNSYNEQFF. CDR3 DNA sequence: TGCGCCAGCAGGGACAACTCCTACAATGAGCAGTTCTTC.

CDR3: CAWSPGNTDTQYF. CDR3 nucleotide sequence: TGTGCCTGGAGTCCCGGGAACACAGATACGCAGTATTTT. The chain combines TRBV30 with TRBJ2-3; D is perhaps TRBD2 (5 bases). Trimming took 2 bases from V and 2 from J, leaving 8 bases between them. Germline V gives CDR1 GTSNPN, CDR2 SVGIG (reference sequence). The CDR3 sequence is 13 residues long.

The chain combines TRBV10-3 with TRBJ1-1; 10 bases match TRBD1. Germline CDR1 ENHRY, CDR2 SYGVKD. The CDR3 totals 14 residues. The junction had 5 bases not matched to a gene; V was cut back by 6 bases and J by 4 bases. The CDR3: CAISPGDRGTEAFF. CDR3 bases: TGTGCCATCAGCCCCGGGGACAGGGGCACTGAAGCTTTCTTT.

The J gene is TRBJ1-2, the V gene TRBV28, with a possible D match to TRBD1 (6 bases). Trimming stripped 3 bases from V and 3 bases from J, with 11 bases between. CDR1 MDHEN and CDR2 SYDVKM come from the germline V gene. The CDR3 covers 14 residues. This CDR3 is CASSLTQGHYGYTF. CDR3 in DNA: TGTGCCAGCAGTTTGACACAGGGTCACTATGGCTACACCTTC.

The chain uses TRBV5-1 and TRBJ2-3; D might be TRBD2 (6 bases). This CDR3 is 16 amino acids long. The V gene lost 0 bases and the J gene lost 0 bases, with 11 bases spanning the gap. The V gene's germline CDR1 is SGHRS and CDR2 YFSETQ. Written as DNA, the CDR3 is TGCGCCAGCAGCTTGGATAGCGGAACTAGCACAGATACGCAGTATTTT. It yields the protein CASSLDSGTSTDTQYF.

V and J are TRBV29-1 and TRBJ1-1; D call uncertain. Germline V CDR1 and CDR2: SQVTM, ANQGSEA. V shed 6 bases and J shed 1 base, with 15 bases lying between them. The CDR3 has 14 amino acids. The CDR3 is CSVAMTPGNTEAFF. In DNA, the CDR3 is TGCAGCGTAGCTATGACACCCGGGAACACTGAAGCTTTCTTT.

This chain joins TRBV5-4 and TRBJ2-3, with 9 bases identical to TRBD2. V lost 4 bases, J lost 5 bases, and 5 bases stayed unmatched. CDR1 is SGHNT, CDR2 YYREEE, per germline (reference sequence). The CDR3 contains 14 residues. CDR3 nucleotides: TGTGCCAGCAGCCGGGGACTAGCAGGAGATACGCAGTATTTT. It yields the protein CASSRGLAGDTQYF.

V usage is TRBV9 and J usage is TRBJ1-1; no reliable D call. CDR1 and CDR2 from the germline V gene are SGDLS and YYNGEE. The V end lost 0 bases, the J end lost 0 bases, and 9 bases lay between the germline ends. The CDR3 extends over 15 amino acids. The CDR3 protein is CASSVGQTMNTEAFF. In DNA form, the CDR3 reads TGTGCCAGCAGCGTAGGACAAACGATGAACACTGAAGCTTTCTTT.

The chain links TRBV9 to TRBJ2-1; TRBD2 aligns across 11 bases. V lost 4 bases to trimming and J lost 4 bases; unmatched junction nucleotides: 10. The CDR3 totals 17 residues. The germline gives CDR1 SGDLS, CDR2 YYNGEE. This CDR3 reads CASSPLGLADRYNEQFF. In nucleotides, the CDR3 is TGTGCCAGCAGCCCACTGGGACTAGCGGACCGTTACAATGAGCAGTTCTTC.

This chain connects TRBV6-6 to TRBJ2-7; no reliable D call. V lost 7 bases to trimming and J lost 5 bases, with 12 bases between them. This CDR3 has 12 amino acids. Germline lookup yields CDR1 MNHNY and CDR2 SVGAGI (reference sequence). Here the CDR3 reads CASTGESDEQYF. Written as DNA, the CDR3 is TGTGCCAGCACAGGTGAATCGGACGAGCAGTACTTC.

CDR3 residues: CASSLMGQGEAFF. The CDR3 DNA reads TGTGCCAGCAGCTTAATGGGCCAGGGGGAAGCTTTCTTT. The rearrangement links TRBV7-9 to TRBJ1-1; D might be TRBD1 (6 bases). The CDR3 sequence is 13 residues long. Trimming removed 2 bases from V and 8 bases from J, with 12 bases in between. From germline, CDR1 is SEHNR and CDR2 FQNEAQ (reference sequence).

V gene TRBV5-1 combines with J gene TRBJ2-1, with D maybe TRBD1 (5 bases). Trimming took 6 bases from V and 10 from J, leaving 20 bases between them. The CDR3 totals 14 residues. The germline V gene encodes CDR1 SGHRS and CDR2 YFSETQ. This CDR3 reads CASMRQGLTPEQFF. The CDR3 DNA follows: TGCGCCAGCATGCGTCAGGGCCTAACCCCAGAGCAGTTCTTC.

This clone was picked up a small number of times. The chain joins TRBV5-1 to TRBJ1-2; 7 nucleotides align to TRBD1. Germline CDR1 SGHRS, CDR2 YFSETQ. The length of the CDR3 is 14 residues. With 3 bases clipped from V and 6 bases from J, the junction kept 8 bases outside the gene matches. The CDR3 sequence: CASSSGTARDGYTF. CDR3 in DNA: TGCGCCAGCAGCTCCGGGACAGCCAGGGATGGCTACACCTTC.